The clone carrying this T cell receptor beta chain has only one observation. The junction departs from the called germline gene at one end, perhaps through a read error. There are 16 residues in the CDR3. Germline assignment: CDR1 SGHDT and CDR2 YYEEEE. The authors' processing: By means of reference gene primer amplification, nucleated cell counts were estimated. Assay used: immunoSEQ multiplex PCR; TCRdb lists only in-frame clones, some missing. V and J calls and clone size are copied from that table; D and trimming were computed from the DNA. The sample lists approximately 260,000 clones, around 82% occurring once. This sample was included in a study of blood T cell repertoires in COVID-19. On the study more broadly: Samples representing acute and convalescent COVID-19 were sourced from the United States, Italy and Spain.

This receptor was obtained from a human donor in a cohort sampled during active COVID-19. Sequenced input: peripheral blood. The gene calls are TRBV5-6 and TRBJ1-3; 9 positions match TRBD1. The CDR3 DNA sequence: TGTGCCAGCAACTTGGACAGGGGAACCATTGGAAACACCATATATTTT. This encodes CASNLDRGTIGNTIYF. Complete variable domain (other parts from reference TRBV5-6 and TRBJ1-3): DAGVTQSPTHLIKTRGQQVTLRCSPKSGHDTVSWYQQALGQGPQFIFQYYEEEERQRGNFPDRFSGHQFPNYSSELNVNALLLGDSALYLCASNLDRGTIGNTIYFGEGSWLTVV.